Below, one T cell receptor (beta chain) is given with its context. This sample stems from a study of control samples from healthy donors and cancer patients. The V end was cut by 1 base, the J end by 1 base, with 5 bases between. Germline CDR1 is SGHVS and CDR2 is FQNEAQ. The CDR3 is 14 residues long. Sequenced by immunoSEQ multiplex PCR; TCRdb stores in-frame clones only, minus some. Of 70,000 to 80,000 clones detected, more than 75% appear once; the ten largest clones hold about 15%. Sequenced: blood. This TCR was recovered from a man aged 45-65 years in good health. J is TRBJ1-5 and V is TRBV7-8; D gene uncertain. The CDR3 here is CASSLGRSNQPQHF. CDR3 sequence (DNA): TGTGCCAGCAGCTTAGGGCGGAGCAATCAGCCCCAGCATTTT.